This T cell receptor (beta chain) came from a study of spatial heterogeneity in lung cancer. Study summary: The cohort: about 79 early-stage, untreated non-small cell lung cancer patients. Available follow-up PBMC samples were sequenced, at a median of approximately 2 years post-resection.

One entry per CDR3 protein results from TCRdb running MiXCR on the 5' RACE reads. This sample has about 20,000 distinct CDR3 sequences; less than 12% occur once, and the top ten carry less than 40%. This CDR3 is 15 amino acids long. Germline CDR1 reads MNHEY; CDR2 reads SVGAGI. V lost 6 bases to trimming and J lost 4 bases; unmatched junction nucleotides: 5. This clonotype was found many times. The time point: blood at routine non-recurrence follow-up after resection. The TCR was taken from a female donor with early-stage non-small cell lung cancer. This sample comprised PBMCs, obtained at follow-up. The chain employs TRBV6-5 and TRBJ2-1; 11 nucleotides agree with TRBD2. The CDR3 coding sequence is TGTGCCAGCAGGGGTCTAGCGGGAGGTTACAATGAGCAGTTCTTC. Its protein is CASRGLAGGYNEQFF.